A selection of T cell receptor beta chains follows, all from one sample in a study of T cell responses to AZD1222 COVID-19 vaccine. Assay used: immunoSEQ multiplex PCR; TCRdb lists only in-frame clones, some missing. The table lists about 180,000 clones, 88% of them singletons. The starting material was peripheral blood, obtained 28 days after the second AZD1222 dose. The receptors were sampled from an adult who received the AZD1222 COVID-19 vaccine. CDR3s include the opening cysteine and the closing phenylalanine or tryptophan. Fields, in order: CDR3 protein, V gene.

cdr3_aa: CASRNDRGAYGYTF; v_call: TRBV5-4
cdr3_aa: CASSGEGSHEKLFF; v_call: TRBV2
cdr3_aa: CASSDGTSYNEQFF; v_call: TRBV3-1/TRBV3-2
cdr3_aa: CSVVRTSTDTQYF; v_call: TRBV29-1
cdr3_aa: CASSQEAQGREKLFF; v_call: TRBV3-1/TRBV3-2
cdr3_aa: CASSQVPDPRNSPLHF; v_call: TRBV4-3
cdr3_aa: CASSATGVPYNSPLHF; v_call: TRBV7-7
cdr3_aa: CSVANRGVEETQYF; v_call: TRBV29-1
cdr3_aa: CATNLNTEAFF; v_call: TRBV28
cdr3_aa: CASSPTGAQRGYTF; v_call: TRBV7-6
cdr3_aa: CAISPTGQTYNSPLHF; v_call: TRBV10-3
cdr3_aa: CASRLTNEQFF; v_call: TRBV2
cdr3_aa: CASFRGQGYQETQYF; v_call: TRBV5-1
cdr3_aa: CSVGELSNQPQHF; v_call: TRBV29-1
cdr3_aa: CASSEGQTSYNEQFF; v_call: TRBV6-1
cdr3_aa: CASSYSAGLGTEAFF; v_call: TRBV6-5
cdr3_aa: CASSPLPGRGEQNTQYF; v_call: TRBV5-4
cdr3_aa: CASSELGLDTQYF; v_call: TRBV25-1
cdr3_aa: CASSWGLAGGLDNEQFF; v_call: TRBV11-3
cdr3_aa: CASNLGGPEKLFF; v_call: TRBV19
cdr3_aa: CASRTGTGVYYGYTF; v_call: TRBV19
cdr3_aa: CASSALGGDTQYF; v_call: TRBV9